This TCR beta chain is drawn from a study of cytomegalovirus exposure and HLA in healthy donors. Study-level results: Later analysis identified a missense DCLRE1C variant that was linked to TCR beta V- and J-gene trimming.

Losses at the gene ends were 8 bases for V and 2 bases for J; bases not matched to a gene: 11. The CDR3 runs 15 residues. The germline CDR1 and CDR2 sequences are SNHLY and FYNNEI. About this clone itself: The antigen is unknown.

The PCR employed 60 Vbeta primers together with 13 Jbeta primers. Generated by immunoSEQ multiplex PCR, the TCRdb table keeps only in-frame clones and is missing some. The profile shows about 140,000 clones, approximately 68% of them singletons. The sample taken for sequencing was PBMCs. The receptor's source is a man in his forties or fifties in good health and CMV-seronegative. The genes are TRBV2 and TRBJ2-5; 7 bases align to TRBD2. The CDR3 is CASLGLVLTQETQYF. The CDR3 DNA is TGTGCCAGCCTCGGACTAGTCTTGACACAAGAGACCCAGTACTTC.